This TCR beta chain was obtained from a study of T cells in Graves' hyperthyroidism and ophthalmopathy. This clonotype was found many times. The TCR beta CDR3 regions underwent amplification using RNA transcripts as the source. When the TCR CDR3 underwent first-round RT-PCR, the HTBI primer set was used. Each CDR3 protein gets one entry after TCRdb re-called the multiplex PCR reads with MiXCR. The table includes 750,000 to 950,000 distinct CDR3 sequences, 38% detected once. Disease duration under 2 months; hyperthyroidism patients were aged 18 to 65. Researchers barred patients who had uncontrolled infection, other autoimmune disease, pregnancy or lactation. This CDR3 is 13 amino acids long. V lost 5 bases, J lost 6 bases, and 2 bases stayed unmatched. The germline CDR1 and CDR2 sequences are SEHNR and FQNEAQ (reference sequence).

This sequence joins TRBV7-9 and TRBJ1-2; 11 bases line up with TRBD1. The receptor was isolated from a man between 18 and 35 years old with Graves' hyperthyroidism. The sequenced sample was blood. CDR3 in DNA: TGTGCCAGCAGCGGGACAGGGGGACATGGCTACACCTTC. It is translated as CASSGTGGHGYTF.